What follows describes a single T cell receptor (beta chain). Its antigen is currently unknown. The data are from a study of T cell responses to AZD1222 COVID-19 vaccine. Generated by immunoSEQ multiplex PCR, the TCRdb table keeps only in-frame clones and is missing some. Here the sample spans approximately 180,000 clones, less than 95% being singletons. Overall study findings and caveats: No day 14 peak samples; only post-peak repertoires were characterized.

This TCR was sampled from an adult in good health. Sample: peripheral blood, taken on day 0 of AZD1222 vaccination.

CDR3 in DNA: TGTGCCATCAGTGAGGGACTCGGGGGGTCCTATAATTCACCCCTCCACTTT. Translation: CAISEGLGGSYNSPLHF. The rearrangement joins TRBV10-3 to TRBJ1-6, with a possible D match to TRBD1 (5 bases). The length of the CDR3 is 17 residues. Germline V lookup: CDR1 ENHRY, CDR2 SYGVKD. Trimming removed 2 bases at V and 1 base at J, with 12 bases between.